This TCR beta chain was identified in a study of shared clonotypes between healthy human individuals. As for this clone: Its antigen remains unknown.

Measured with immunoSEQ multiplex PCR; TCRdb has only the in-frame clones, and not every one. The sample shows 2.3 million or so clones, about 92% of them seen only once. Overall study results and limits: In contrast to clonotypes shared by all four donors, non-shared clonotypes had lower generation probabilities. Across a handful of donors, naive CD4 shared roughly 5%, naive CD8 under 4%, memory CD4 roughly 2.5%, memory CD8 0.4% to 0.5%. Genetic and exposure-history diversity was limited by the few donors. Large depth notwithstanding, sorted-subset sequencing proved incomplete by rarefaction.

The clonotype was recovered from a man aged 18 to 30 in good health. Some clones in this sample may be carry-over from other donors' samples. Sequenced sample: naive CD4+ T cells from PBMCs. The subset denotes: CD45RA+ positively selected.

This CDR3 reads CASSLSRRPDTQYF. CDR3 nucleotides: TGCGCCAGCAGCCTCTCCAGACGACCAGATACGCAGTATTTT. The chain uses TRBV5-1 and TRBJ2-3; D not certain. The CDR3 sequence is 14 residues long. V was cut by 4 bases and J by 4 bases, with 13 bases left in between. Per the germline V gene, CDR1 is SGHRS and CDR2 is YFSETQ.